The sequence of this T cell receptor (beta chain) was determined in a study of blood T cell repertoires in COVID-19. About the study: The samples span acute and convalescent COVID-19 from the United States, Italy and Spain.

Method: immunoSEQ multiplex PCR; TCRdb's copy keeps in-frame clones and lacks some. This table holds about half a million clones, 75% to 90% found once. The CDR3 contains 14 residues. V lost 8 bases and J lost 2; bases outside the gene matches: 4. Germline CDR1 reads LNHDA; CDR2 reads SQIVND (reference sequence). Sequenced input: peripheral blood. The chain combines TRBV19 with TRBJ1-3, with 9 positions matching TRBD1. This TCR was recovered from a human donor in a cohort sampled during active COVID-19. The CDR3 is CASRWTGAGNTIYF. The CDR3 nucleotides read TGTGCCAGTCGGTGGACAGGGGCTGGAAACACCATATATTTT.